This entry features one TCR beta chain sequence. The data belong to a study of shared clonotypes between healthy human individuals. Using immunoSEQ multiplex PCR, the repertoire was profiled, and TCRdb retains in-frame clones only, with some absent. The sample comprises 550,000 to 700,000 clones, around 78% of which are singletons, and roughly 2% rests with the top ten. From germline, CDR1 is SEHNR and CDR2 FQNEAQ (reference sequence). The ends were cut back, 2 bases at V and 3 bases at J, with 11 bases in the middle. CDR3 length: 15 amino acids. The sample was memory CD4+ T cells sorted from blood. Stated subset: CD45RA-negative fraction. The clonotype comes from a woman aged 25-40 years in good health. V gene TRBV7-9 combines with J gene TRBJ1-3, with TRBD1 as a possible D gene (6 bases). CDR3 residues: CASSLTGGLGNTIYF. CDR3 sequence (DNA): TGTGCCAGCAGCTTAACTGGGGGGCTTGGAAACACCATATATTTT.